The 24 T cell receptor beta chains in this list originate from one sample, sequenced in a study of shared clonotypes between healthy human individuals. Profiled with immunoSEQ multiplex PCR; TCRdb holds only in-frame clones, not every one. The sample shows some 800,000 clones, 85% to 95% of them seen only once. Naive CD8 cells lacked CD45RO, underwent positive selection for CCR7 and left out terminally differentiated effector memory CD45RA+ cells. Sample: naive CD8+ T cells sorted from blood. These receptors came from a man aged 25-40 years in good health.

This rearrangement joins TRBV19 to TRBJ2-1; 15 positions agree with TRBD2. The CDR3 has 16 amino acids. In germline, CDR1 is LNHDA, CDR2 SQIVND (reference sequence). Germline trimming cut 5 bases from V and 7 bases from J; bases unmatched to any gene: 6. CDR3 in amino acids: CASSPMGLAGGNEQFF. The CDR3 nucleotides read TGTGCCAGTAGTCCCATGGGACTAGCGGGGGGTAATGAGCAGTTCTTC.

The J gene is TRBJ2-7, the V gene TRBV10-1, with a tentative D call TRBD2 (5 bases). V was pared by 2 bases and J by 5 bases, with 13 bases between. CDR1 WNHNN and CDR2 SYGVQD come from the germline V gene (reference sequence). This CDR3 has 14 residues. The CDR3: CASSELRTGDEQYF. CDR3 sequence (DNA): TGCGCCAGCAGTGAGCTCAGGACCGGGGACGAGCAGTACTTC.

This chain uses TRBV7-8 with TRBJ2-1; a weak D match, TRBD2 (6 bases). This CDR3 region has 14 residues. Germline V CDR1 and CDR2: SGHVS, FQNEAQ. V was cut by 3 bases and J by 6 bases, with 12 bases left in between. As DNA, the CDR3 is TGTGCCAGCAGCTTGGAGGACTACCCCAATGAGCAGTTCTTC. As protein: CASSLEDYPNEQFF.

This rearrangement joins TRBV7-8 to TRBJ2-7; no clear D gene. The CDR3 extends over 15 amino acids. The V gene lost 7 bases and the J gene lost 3 bases, with 19 bases spanning the gap. CDR1 is SGHVS, CDR2 FQNEAQ, per germline. The CDR3 loop is CASMLGRSSDYEQYF. The CDR3 nucleotides are TGTGCCAGCATGCTTGGTCGCTCTTCGGACTACGAGCAGTACTTC.

This sequence joins TRBV11-2 and TRBJ2-7; TRBD2 aligns across 9 bases. The CDR3 consists of 16 residues. The V segment lost 1 base and the J segment 7 bases; nucleotides outside the gene matches: 11. Germline CDR1 reads SGHAT; CDR2 reads FQNNGV. CDR3 in DNA: TGTGCCAGCAGCTTAGTTGACCTGGGACTAGCCTCGGAGCAGTACTTC. It yields the protein CASSLVDLGLASEQYF.

The V call is TRBV12-5, the J call TRBJ2-1, with 12 bases matching TRBD2. Germline assignment: CDR1 LGHNT and CDR2 FRNRAP. With V trimmed by 2 bases and J by 8 bases, 7 bases remained unmatched. This CDR3 spans 16 amino acids. The CDR3 spells CASGLTGTSGSDEQFF. As DNA, the CDR3 is TGTGCTAGTGGTTTGACGGGGACTAGCGGGTCCGATGAGCAGTTCTTC.

The genes are TRBV15 and TRBJ2-1; D uncertain. Germline V gene lookup returns CDR1 LNHNV and CDR2 YYDKDF (reference sequence). V was clipped by 6 bases and J by 0 bases, with 12 bases between them. The CDR3 spans 15 residues. The DNA for the CDR3 is TGTGCCACCAGTGTCGTTTTCAGCTCCTACAATGAGCAGTTCTTC. Amino acid sequence: CATSVVFSSYNEQFF. Full variable domain (rest looked up from reference TRBV15 and TRBJ2-1): DAMVIQNPRYQVTQFGKPVTLSCSQTLNHNVMYWYQQKSSQAPKLLFHYYDKDFNNEADTPDNFQSRRPNTSFCFLDIRSPGLGDTAMYLCATSVVFSSYNEQFFGPGTRLTVL.

The V and J genes are TRBV12-5 and TRBJ2-1; TRBD2 aligns across 11 bases. J lost 8 bases, V lost 0 bases, and 12 bases had no gene match. The germline gives CDR1 LGHNT, CDR2 FRNRAP. This CDR3 contains 18 residues. CDR3: CASGLVRASGRRGDEQFF. For the CDR3, the DNA is TGTGCTAGTGGTTTGGTACGGGCTAGCGGGAGGCGTGGGGATGAGCAGTTCTTC.

CDR3 nucleotides: TGTGCCATCACCTCAAAACAGGGAAACACTGAAGCTTTCTTT. Its protein product is CAITSKQGNTEAFF. The chain links TRBV10-3 to TRBJ1-1; tentative D call: TRBD1 (6 bases). With 7 bases removed from V and 2 bases from J, the gap between germline ends came to 14 bases. From germline, CDR1 is ENHRY and CDR2 SYGVKD. The CDR3 sequence is 14 residues long.

Only one count was recorded for this clone. This chain links TRBV10-3 with TRBJ2-7; 10 positions agree with TRBD2. CDR1 is ENHRY, CDR2 SYGVKD, per germline. With V trimmed by 3 bases and J by 4 bases, 6 bases remained unmatched. This CDR3 is built from 15 residues. The CDR3 DNA follows: TGTGCCATCAGTGAAGAAAGGACTAGCGGATACGAGCAGTACTTC. It is translated as CAISEERTSGYEQYF.

The chain carries TRBV6-1 and TRBJ1-1, with D possibly matching TRBD1 (5 bases). This CDR3 spans 16 amino acids. Between the trimmed V and J ends, which lost 0 bases and 1 base, there was a span of 12 bases. Germline V gene lookup returns CDR1 MNHNS and CDR2 SASEGT. This chain's CDR3 is CASSEAGDSWNTEAFF. Here the CDR3 DNA reads TGTGCCAGCAGTGAAGCAGGAGACAGCTGGAACACTGAAGCTTTCTTT.

The chain couples TRBV19 to TRBJ2-7; tentatively, D is TRBD2 (5 bases). Per germline, CDR1 LNHDA and CDR2 SQIVND (reference sequence). There are 14 residues in the CDR3. V was cut by 3 bases and J by 1 base, with 10 bases left in between. The CDR3 nucleotides read TGTGCCAGTAGTATTATAGCGTCGTCCTACGAGCAGTACTTC. It is translated as CASSIIASSYEQYF.

The chain employs TRBV7-2 and TRBJ2-3; D is perhaps TRBD2 (6 bases). V lost 0 bases to trimming and J lost 6 bases, with 7 bases between them. Germline CDR1 SGHTA, CDR2 FQGNSA. The CDR3 consists of 13 residues. CDR3 nucleotide sequence: TGTGCCAGCAGCTTAGCCGGGGGTGATACGCAGTATTTT. Protein: CASSLAGGDTQYF.

The V and J genes are TRBV7-9 and TRBJ1-5, with unresolved D. Trimming left V 4 bases short and J 12 bases short, with 13 bases between. This CDR3 is 12 amino acids long. In germline, CDR1 is SEHNR, CDR2 FQNEAQ (reference sequence). CDR3 sequence (DNA): TGTGCCAGCAGCTCCGCTGCAAATGGCCAGCATTTT. This codes for CASSSAANGQHF. Full variable domain (remainder filled in from reference TRBV7-9 and TRBJ1-5): DTGVSQNPRHKITKRGQNVTFRCDPISEHNRLYWYRQTLGQGPEFLTYFQNEAQLEKSRLLSDRFSAERPKGSFSTLEIQRTEQGDSAMYLCASSSAANGQHFGDGTRLSIL.

CDR3 amino acids: CASSLRVRSYEQYF. The DNA of the CDR3 is TGTGCCAGCAGCTTAAGGGTACGCTCCTACGAGCAGTACTTC. This chain connects TRBV13 to TRBJ2-7, with D hard to call. The CDR3 is made up of 14 amino acids. Germline V gene sequence: CDR1 PRHDT, CDR2 FYEKMQ (reference sequence). The V and J ends lost 2 bases and 0 bases respectively, with 8 bases between them.

The gene calls are TRBV5-1 and TRBJ2-1, with 7 positions matching TRBD2. CDR3 length: 14 amino acids. V was pared by 4 bases and J by 4 bases, with 5 bases of the junction left unmatched. The germline V gene has CDR1 SGHRS and CDR2 YFSETQ. This CDR3 reads CASSMAGGYNEQFF. The CDR3 nucleotides are TGCGCCAGCAGCATGGCCGGGGGGTACAATGAGCAGTTCTTC.

The V call is TRBV15, the J call TRBJ2-3; D remains unclear. The germline V gene has CDR1 LNHNV and CDR2 YYDKDF (reference sequence). The CDR3 is 14 residues long. V was trimmed by 1 base and J by 0 bases, leaving 5 bases between them. CDR3 in amino acids: CATSRADSTDTQYF. The CDR3 DNA is TGTGCCACCAGCAGAGCCGACAGCACAGATACGCAGTATTTT. The full variable domain, with the rest looked up from reference TRBV15 and TRBJ2-3, is DAMVIQNPRYQVTQFGKPVTLSCSQTLNHNVMYWYQQKSSQAPKLLFHYYDKDFNNEADTPDNFQSRRPNTSFCFLDIRSPGLGDTAMYLCATSRADSTDTQYFGPGTRLTVL.

V is TRBV7-6 and J is TRBJ2-5; 8 bases agree with TRBD2. CDR3 size: 14 residues. CDR1 SGHVS and CDR2 FNYEAQ come from the germline V gene. The ends lost 5 bases at V and 1 base at J; junction bases unmatched: 3. The DNA of the CDR3 is TGTGCCAGCAGCCCACTAGCGGCCCAAGAGACCCAGTACTTC. Protein product: CASSPLAAQETQYF.

This clone appeared once. V is TRBV7-9 and J is TRBJ2-7; maybe TRBD2 (5 bases). V lost 6 bases and J 6 bases, leaving 12 bases between the germline ends. The CDR3 consists of 12 residues. Germline V gene sequence: CDR1 SEHNR, CDR2 FQNEAQ (reference sequence). The CDR3 loop is CASSEGLSEQYF. The CDR3 coding sequence is TGTGCCAGCAGTGAGGGTTTATCCGAGCAGTACTTC.

The rearrangement joins TRBV7-8 to TRBJ2-5; 8 nucleotides align to TRBD2. The length of the CDR3 is 13 residues. Trimming removed 5 bases from V and 4 bases from J; junction bases left unmatched: 3. From germline, CDR1 is SGHVS and CDR2 FQNEAQ. The CDR3 reads CASSAREGETQYF. The CDR3 DNA follows: TGTGCCAGCAGCGCCCGGGAGGGAGAGACCCAGTACTTC.

On this clone itself: Other DNA sequences in the sample encode the same CDR3. This chain joins TRBV7-9 and TRBJ2-7; D is perhaps TRBD1 (5 bases). V dropped 5 bases and J dropped 3 bases, with 11 bases sitting between them. The CDR3 is 13 residues long. CDR1 is SEHNR and CDR2 is FQNEAQ in the germline V gene (reference sequence). The CDR3 loop reads CASSPIDSYEQYF. In DNA form, the CDR3 reads TGTGCCAGCAGCCCGATAGACAGCTACGAGCAGTACTTC.

Only a few counts were recorded for this clone. The chain links TRBV7-2 to TRBJ2-5; D unclear. This CDR3 has 13 residues. Looked up from germline, CDR1 is SGHTA and CDR2 is FQGNSA. The V and J ends lost 1 base and 4 bases respectively, with 7 bases between them. The CDR3 DNA reads TGTGCCAGCAGCTTAGGATTGGTAGAGACCCAGTACTTC. Amino acid sequence: CASSLGLVETQYF.

The chain links TRBV9 to TRBJ1-3, with a weak D call TRBD1 (6 bases). With 4 bases removed from V and 0 bases from J, the gap between germline ends came to 14 bases. Germline assignment: CDR1 SGDLS and CDR2 YYNGEE. The CDR3 is 16 residues long. The CDR3: CASSRGGTSSGNTIYF. The CDR3 DNA reads as TGTGCCAGCAGCCGCGGGGGCACTAGCTCTGGAAACACCATATATTTT.

V is TRBV6-4 and J is TRBJ2-1; D uncertain. This CDR3 is built from 16 residues. The germline CDR1 and CDR2 sequences are MRHNA and SNTAGT. The germline V and J ends were trimmed by 7 bases and 6 bases, with 22 bases remaining between them. DNA for the CDR3: TGTGCCAGCACTGGTATCGTACCTTTTTGGACCAATGAGCAGTTCTTC. It yields the protein CASTGIVPFWTNEQFF.